This TCR beta chain was recorded in a study of T cells after yellow fever vaccination. Study observations and caveats: Primary-vaccination clones mostly resurfaced post-booster (less than 98% CD4, under 90% CD8). The CD4 and CD8 compartments had a small share of their clonotypes in common.

CDR1 and CDR2 (germline): LGHNA, YSLEER. J gave up 5 bases and V 0 bases, and 5 bases lay outside the gene matches. The CDR3 has 18 residues. As regards this clonotype: The antigen remains undetermined.

In TCRdb, the 5' RACE reads were re-called with MiXCR into one record per CDR3 protein. The table lists hundreds of thousands of distinct CDR3 sequences, 13% of them singletons, with 11% to 15% in the top ten. The chain carries TRBV4-3 and TRBJ2-2; 14 bases line up with TRBD2. Specimen: PBMCs, collected on the day of the yellow fever booster vaccination. The sequence was collected from a man aged 25 to 45 who received the YFV17D yellow fever vaccine. The chain's CDR3 is CASSQETSGRARTGELFF. Here the CDR3 DNA reads TGCGCCAGCAGCCAAGAGACTAGCGGGAGGGCCAGGACCGGGGAGCTGTTTTTT.